This T cell receptor (beta chain) emerged from a study of monozygotic twins with inflammatory bowel disease. UMIs containing a 6-nucleotide sample barcode were added via template switching. TCRalpha along with TCRbeta cDNA was subjected to two nested PCRs lasting 16 and 9 cycles. With the 5' RACE reads reprocessed, TCRdb shows one record per CDR3 protein and no DNA. Listed are 350,000 to 550,000 distinct CDR3 sequences; 2.4% falls within the top ten. On this clonotype itself: As yet, its antigen is unknown.

General study findings and limits: Twins with IBD were found to have lower TCRbeta diversity (inverse Simpson) than healthy co-twins. Resolution of different T cell subtypes was not achieved.

This receptor was taken from a human donor with ulcerative colitis or Crohn's disease, or a healthy co-twin of an affected twin (not recorded which). Sequencing was done on a sample of blood.

This CDR3 is CASRPGTARMNTEAFF. The chain uses TRBV6-1 and TRBJ1-1; checking the TCRdb D call of TRBD1 is not possible without DNA. In germline, CDR1 is MNHNS, CDR2 SASEGT. The CDR3 runs to 16 residues.